This entry lists 6 T cell receptor beta chains sequenced from one sample in a study of shared T cell receptors in the human thymus. The method was immunoSEQ multiplex PCR; TCRdb's version includes in-frame clones alone and lacks a portion of them. The sample shows over 450,000 clones, 75% to 85% of them seen only once. The same sample was also studied in work on human thymus T cells.

Input material: thymocytes. All receptors derive from a boy in the first two years of life with a congenital heart defect.

J is TRBJ1-4 and V is TRBV5-1, with D possibly being TRBD1 (5 bases). Deletions cut 5 bases from V and 3 bases from J, with 17 bases between. The germline gives CDR1 SGHRS, CDR2 YFSETQ. The CDR3 has 16 residues. CDR3 loop: CASRGLGWGANEKLFF. The CDR3 coding sequence is TGCGCCAGCAGGGGCCTCGGTTGGGGGGCTAATGAAAAACTGTTTTTT.

The rearrangement uses TRBV29-1 and TRBJ1-3, with no clear D. Germline-derived CDR1 and CDR2 are SQVTM and ANQGSEA. This CDR3 is 13 amino acids long. The V gene lost 4 bases and the J gene lost 7 bases, with 14 bases spanning the gap. CDR3 sequence: CSVGWLAANTIYF. The CDR3 DNA follows: TGCAGCGTTGGGTGGCTGGCGGCGAACACCATATATTTT.

The V call is TRBV7-2, the J call TRBJ2-7; the match to TRBD2 covers 7 bases. Germline V gene lookup returns CDR1 SGHTA and CDR2 FQGNSA. V lost 0 bases and J lost 3; bases outside the gene matches: 5. The CDR3 has 15 amino acids. CDR3 sequence: CASSLAFAGDYEQYF. CDR3 DNA sequence: TGTGCCAGCAGCTTAGCGTTTGCGGGGGACTACGAGCAGTACTTC.

The V gene is TRBV29-1, the J gene TRBJ2-1, with no clear D. V lost 3 bases and J lost 8, with 11 bases in between. The CDR3 covers 12 residues. The germline gives CDR1 SQVTM, CDR2 ANQGSEA. The DNA of the CDR3 is TGCAGCGTTGACCTCTTCTTTGATGAGCAGTTCTTC. Translating gives CSVDLFFDEQFF.

This rearrangement joins TRBV2 to TRBJ2-2; 11 nucleotides match TRBD2. The CDR3 contains 16 residues. The V gene's germline CDR1 is SNHLY and CDR2 FYNNEI. V was clipped by 1 base and J by 5 bases; unmatched bases: 3. Here the CDR3 reads CASSEGLAGGTGELFF. DNA of the CDR3: TGTGCCAGCAGTGAAGGGTTAGCGGGAGGGACCGGGGAGCTGTTTTTT.

V gene TRBV27 combines with J gene TRBJ2-1; 7 bases are a match to TRBD1. This CDR3 is 17 amino acids long. The germline V gene encodes CDR1 MNHEY and CDR2 SMNVEV (reference sequence). The trim removed 2 bases at V and 6 bases at J, leaving 13 bases unmatched. The DNA for the CDR3 is TGTGCCAGCAGTTTACTGTACCGGGACAGAGAGTTCAATGAGCAGTTCTTC. It encodes CASSLLYRDREFNEQFF.